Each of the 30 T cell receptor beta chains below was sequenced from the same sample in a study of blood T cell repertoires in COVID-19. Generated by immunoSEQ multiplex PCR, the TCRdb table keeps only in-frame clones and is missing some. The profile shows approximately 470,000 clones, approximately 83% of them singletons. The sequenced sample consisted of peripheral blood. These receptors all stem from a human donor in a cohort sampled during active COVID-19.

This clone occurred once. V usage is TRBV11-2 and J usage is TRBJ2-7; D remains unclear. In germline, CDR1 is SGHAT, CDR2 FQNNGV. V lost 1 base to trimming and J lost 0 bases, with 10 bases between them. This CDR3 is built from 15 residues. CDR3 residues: CASSLVPGSSYEQYF. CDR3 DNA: TGTGCCAGCAGCTTAGTCCCGGGTAGCTCCTACGAGCAGTACTTC.

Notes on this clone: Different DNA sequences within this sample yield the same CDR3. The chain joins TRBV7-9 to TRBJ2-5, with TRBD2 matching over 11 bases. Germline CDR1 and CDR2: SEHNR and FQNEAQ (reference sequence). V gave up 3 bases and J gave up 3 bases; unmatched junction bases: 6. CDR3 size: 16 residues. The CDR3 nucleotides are TGTGCCAGCAGCTTGGGTCTAGCGGGAGGCAAAGAGACCCAGTACTTC. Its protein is CASSLGLAGGKETQYF.

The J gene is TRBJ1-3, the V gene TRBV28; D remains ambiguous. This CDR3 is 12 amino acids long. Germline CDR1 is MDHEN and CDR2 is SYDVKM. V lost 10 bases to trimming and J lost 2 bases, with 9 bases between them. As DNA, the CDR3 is TGTGCCATCAAGGCGGCTGGAAACACCATATATTTT. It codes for CAIKAAGNTIYF.

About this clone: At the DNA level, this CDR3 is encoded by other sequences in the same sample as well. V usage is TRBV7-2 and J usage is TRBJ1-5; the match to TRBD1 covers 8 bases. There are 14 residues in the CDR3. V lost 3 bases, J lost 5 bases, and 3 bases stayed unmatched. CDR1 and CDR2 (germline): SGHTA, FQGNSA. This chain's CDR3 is CASSFGQGDQPQHF. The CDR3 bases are TGTGCCAGCAGCTTCGGACAGGGCGATCAGCCCCAGCATTTT.

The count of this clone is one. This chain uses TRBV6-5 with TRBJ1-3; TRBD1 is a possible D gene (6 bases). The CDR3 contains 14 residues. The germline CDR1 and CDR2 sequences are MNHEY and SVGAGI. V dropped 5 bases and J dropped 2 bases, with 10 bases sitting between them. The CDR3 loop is CASSPTGTGNTIYF. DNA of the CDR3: TGTGCCAGCAGTCCAACAGGGACTGGAAACACCATATATTTT.

The CDR3 DNA reads TGTGCCAGCAGCTTCCAAGGTGGGCGGGAGAGAAATGAGCAGTTCTTC. Its translation is CASSFQGGRERNEQFF. The chain recombines TRBV7-3 with TRBJ2-1, with TRBD2 identical over 7 bases. Losses at the gene ends were 3 bases for V and 7 bases for J; bases not matched to a gene: 12. This CDR3 has 16 residues. CDR1 and CDR2 from the germline V gene are SGHTA and FQGTGA.

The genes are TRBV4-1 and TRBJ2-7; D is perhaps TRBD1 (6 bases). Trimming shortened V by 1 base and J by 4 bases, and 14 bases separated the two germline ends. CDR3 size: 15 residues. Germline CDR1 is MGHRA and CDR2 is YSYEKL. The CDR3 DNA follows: TGCGCCAGCAGCCAAGGCCATGGACAGTCATACGAGCAGTACTTC. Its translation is CASSQGHGQSYEQYF.

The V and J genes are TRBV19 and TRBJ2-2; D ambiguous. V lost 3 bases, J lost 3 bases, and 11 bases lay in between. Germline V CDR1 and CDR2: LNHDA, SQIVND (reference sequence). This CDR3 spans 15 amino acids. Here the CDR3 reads CASSMAGLYTGELFF. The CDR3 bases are TGTGCCAGTAGTATGGCAGGATTGTACACCGGGGAGCTGTTTTTT.

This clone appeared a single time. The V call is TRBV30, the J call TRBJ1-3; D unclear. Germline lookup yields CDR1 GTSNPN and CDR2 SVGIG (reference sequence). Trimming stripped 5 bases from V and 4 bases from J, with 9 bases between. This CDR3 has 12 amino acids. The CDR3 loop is CAWEHGGNTIYF. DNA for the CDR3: TGTGCCTGGGAGCACGGGGGAAACACCATATATTTT.

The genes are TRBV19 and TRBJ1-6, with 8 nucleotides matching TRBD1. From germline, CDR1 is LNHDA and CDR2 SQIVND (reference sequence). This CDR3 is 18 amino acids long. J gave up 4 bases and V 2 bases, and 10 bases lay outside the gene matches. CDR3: CASSIPLGQGGYNSPLHF. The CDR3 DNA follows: TGTGCCAGTAGTATACCCCTCGGACAGGGAGGGTATAATTCACCCCTCCACTTT.

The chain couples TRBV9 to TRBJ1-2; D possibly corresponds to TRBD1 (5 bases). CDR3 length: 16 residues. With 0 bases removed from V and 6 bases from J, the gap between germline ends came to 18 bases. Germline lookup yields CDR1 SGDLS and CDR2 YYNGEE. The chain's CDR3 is CASSVEYWQGGNGYTF. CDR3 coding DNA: TGTGCCAGCAGCGTAGAATATTGGCAGGGTGGTAATGGCTACACCTTC.

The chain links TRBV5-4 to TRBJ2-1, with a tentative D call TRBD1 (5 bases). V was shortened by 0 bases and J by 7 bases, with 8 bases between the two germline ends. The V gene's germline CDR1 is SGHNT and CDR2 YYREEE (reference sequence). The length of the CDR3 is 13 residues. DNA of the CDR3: TGTGCCAGCAGCTTGGGCAGGGATAATGAGCAGTTCTTC. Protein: CASSLGRDNEQFF.

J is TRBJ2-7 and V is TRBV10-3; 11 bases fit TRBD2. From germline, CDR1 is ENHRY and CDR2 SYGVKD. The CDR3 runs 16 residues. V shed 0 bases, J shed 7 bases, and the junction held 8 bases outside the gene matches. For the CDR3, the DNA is TGTGCCATCAGTGAGTCGGTACTAGCGGGAGATTATGAGCAGTACTTC. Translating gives CAISESVLAGDYEQYF.

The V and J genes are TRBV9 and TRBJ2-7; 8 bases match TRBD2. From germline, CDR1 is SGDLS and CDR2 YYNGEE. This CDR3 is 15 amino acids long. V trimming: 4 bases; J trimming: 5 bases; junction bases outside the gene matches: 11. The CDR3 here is CASSPEAGVRNEQYF. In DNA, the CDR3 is TGTGCCAGCAGCCCCGAAGCGGGGGTCAGGAACGAGCAGTACTTC.

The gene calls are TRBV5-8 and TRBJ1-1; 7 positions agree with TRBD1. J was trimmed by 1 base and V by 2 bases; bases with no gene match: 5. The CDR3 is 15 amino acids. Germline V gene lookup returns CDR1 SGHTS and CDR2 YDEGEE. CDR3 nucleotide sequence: TGTGCCAGCAGCTTACCCAGGGGGTCGAACACTGAAGCTTTCTTT. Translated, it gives CASSLPRGSNTEAFF. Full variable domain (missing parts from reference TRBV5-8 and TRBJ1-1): EAGVTQSPTHLIKTRGQQATLRCSPISGHTSVYWYQQALGLGLQFLLWYDEGEERNRGNFPPRFSGRQFPNYSSELNVNALELEDSALYLCASSLPRGSNTEAFFGQGTRLTVV.

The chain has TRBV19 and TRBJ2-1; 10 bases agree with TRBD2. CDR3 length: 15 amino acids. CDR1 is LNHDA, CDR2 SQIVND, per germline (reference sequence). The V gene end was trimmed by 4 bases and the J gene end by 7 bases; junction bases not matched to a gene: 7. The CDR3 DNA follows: TGTGCCAGTAGTAAAGCGGGAGGGCCAAGGAATGAGCAGTTCTTC. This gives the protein CASSKAGGPRNEQFF.

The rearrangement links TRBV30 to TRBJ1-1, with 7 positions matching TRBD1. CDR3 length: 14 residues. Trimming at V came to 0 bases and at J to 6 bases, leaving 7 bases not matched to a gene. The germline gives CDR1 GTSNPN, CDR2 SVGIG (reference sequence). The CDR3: CAWSVGRGKAEAFF. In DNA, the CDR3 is TGTGCCTGGAGTGTGGGCAGGGGGAAAGCTGAAGCTTTCTTT.

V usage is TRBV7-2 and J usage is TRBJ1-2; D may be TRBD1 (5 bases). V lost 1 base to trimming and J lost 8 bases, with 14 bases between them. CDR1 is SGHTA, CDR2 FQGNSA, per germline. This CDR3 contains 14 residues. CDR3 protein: CASSLVQGTSGYTF. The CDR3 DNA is TGTGCCAGCAGCTTAGTGCAGGGAACAAGCGGCTACACCTTC.

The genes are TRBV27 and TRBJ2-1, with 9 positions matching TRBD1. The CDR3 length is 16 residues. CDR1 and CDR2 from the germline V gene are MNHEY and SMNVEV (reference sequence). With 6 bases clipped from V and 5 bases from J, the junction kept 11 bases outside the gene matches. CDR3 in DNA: TGTGCCAGCAGCCCTTGGAACAGGGGGCTTAACAATGAGCAGTTCTTC. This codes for CASSPWNRGLNNEQFF.

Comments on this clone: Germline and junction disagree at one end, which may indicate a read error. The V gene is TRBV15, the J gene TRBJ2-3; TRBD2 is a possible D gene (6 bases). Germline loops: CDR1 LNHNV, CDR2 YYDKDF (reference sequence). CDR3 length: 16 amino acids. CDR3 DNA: TGTGCCACCAGCCGAGATGGAGGGTATGCGACAGATACGCAGTATTTT. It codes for CATSRDGGYATDTQYF.

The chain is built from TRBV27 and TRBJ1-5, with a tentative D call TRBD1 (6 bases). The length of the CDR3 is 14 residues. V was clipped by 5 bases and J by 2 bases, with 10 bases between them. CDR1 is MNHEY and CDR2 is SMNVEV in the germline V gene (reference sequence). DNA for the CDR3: TGTGCCAGCAGTCTACGACAGGGCAATCAGCCCCAGCATTTT. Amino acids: CASSLRQGNQPQHF.

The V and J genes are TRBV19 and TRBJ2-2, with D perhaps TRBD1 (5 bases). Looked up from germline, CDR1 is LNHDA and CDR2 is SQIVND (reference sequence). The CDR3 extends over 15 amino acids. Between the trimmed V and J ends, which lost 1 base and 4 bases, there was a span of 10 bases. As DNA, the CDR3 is TGTGCCAGTAGTATAGCAGGGTCCTTCACCGGGGAGCTGTTTTTT. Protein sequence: CASSIAGSFTGELFF.

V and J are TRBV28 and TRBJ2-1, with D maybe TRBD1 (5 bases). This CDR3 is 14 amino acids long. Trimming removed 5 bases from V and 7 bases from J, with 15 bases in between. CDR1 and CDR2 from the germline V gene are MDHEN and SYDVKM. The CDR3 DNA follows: TGTGCCAGCAGTACCTCACGACAGCTGAATGAGCAGTTCTTC. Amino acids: CASSTSRQLNEQFF.

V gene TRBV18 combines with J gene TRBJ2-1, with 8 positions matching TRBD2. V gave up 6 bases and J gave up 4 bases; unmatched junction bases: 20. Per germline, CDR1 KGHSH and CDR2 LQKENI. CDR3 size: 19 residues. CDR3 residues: CASSQRGLAAYNVYNEQFF. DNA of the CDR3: TGTGCCAGCTCTCAGCGGGGGCTAGCGGCTTACAATGTTTACAATGAGCAGTTCTTC.

In DNA, the CDR3 is TGCGCCAGCAGCTTGCCCTTGGGTACGGAGGGTGGCTATGGCTACACCTTC. Encoded protein: CASSLPLGTEGGYGYTF. The rearrangement joins TRBV5-1 to TRBJ1-2; D gene unclear. V lost 1 base and J lost 4, with 20 bases in between. The CDR3 spans 17 residues. The V gene's germline CDR1 is SGHRS and CDR2 YFSETQ.

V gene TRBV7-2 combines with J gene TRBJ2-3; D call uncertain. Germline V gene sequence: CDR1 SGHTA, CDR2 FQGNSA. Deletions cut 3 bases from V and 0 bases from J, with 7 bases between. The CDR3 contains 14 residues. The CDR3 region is CASSFLSSTDTQYF. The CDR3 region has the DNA TGTGCCAGCAGCTTTCTTTCTAGCACAGATACGCAGTATTTT. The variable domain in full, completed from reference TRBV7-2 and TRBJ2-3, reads GAGVSQSPSNKVTEKGKDVELRCDPISGHTALYWYRQSLGQGLEFLIYFQGNSAPDKSGLPSDRFSAERTGGSVSTLTIQRTQQEDSAVYLCASSFLSSTDTQYFGPGTRLTVL.

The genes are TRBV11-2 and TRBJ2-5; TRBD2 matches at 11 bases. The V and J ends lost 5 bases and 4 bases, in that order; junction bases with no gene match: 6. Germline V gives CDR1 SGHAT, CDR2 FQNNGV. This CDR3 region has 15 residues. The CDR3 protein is CASSTLAGVSETQYF. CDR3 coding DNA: TGTGCCAGCAGCACACTAGCGGGAGTATCAGAGACCCAGTACTTC.

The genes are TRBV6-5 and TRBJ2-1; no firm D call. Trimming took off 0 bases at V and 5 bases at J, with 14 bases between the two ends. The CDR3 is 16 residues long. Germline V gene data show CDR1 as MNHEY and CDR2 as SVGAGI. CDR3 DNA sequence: TGTGCCAGCAGTTACTCGCGACAACAACGGAACAATGAGCAGTTCTTC. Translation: CASSYSRQQRNNEQFF.

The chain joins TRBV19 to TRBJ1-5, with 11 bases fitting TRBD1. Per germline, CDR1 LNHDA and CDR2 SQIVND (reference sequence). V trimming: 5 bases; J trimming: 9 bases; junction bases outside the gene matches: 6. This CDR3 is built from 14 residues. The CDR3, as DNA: TGTGCCAGTAGTCCGGACAGGGGGCTTGGGCCCCAGCATTTT. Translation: CASSPDRGLGPQHF. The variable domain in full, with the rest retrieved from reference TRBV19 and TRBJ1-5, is DGGITQSPKYLFRKEGQNVTLSCEQNLNHDAMYWYRQDPGQGLRLIYYSQIVNDFQKGDIAEGYSVSREKKESFPLTVTSAQKNPTAFYLCASSPDRGLGPQHFGDGTRLSIL.

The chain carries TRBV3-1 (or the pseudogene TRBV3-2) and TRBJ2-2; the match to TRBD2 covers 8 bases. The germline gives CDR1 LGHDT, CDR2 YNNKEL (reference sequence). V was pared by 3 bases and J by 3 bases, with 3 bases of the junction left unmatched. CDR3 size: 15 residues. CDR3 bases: TGTGCCAGCAGCCAGGGACTAGGGTACACCGGGGAGCTGTTTTTT. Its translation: CASSQGLGYTGELFF.